Listed below are T cell receptor beta chains from one sample, sequenced in a study of OX40 agonist ivuxolimab in advanced cancers. Produced via immunoSEQ multiplex PCR; TCRdb's table is partial and in-frame only. Among 150,000 to 190,000 clones, roughly 92% were seen once, and the ten largest hold about 0.31%. The input for sequencing was CD4+ or CD8+ T cells sorted from blood, taken in a trial of the OX40 agonist ivuxolimab. These receptors originate from an adult with an advanced solid tumor such as melanoma, head and neck, liver or kidney cancer. CDR3s include the opening cysteine and the closing phenylalanine or tryptophan. D genes are given only for firm matches. Clone size, where shown, is once, few, many, or a class for clones that have expanded.

TRBJ2-3 | - | - | TRBV14 | CASSQNGRTQYF | TGTGCCAGCAGCCAAAACGGGCGTACGCAGTATTTT
TRBJ1-1 | - | - | TRBV27 | CASSPARGGLAEAFF | TGTGCCAGCAGTCCCGCCCGGGGGGGGCTGGCTGAAGCTTTCTTT
TRBJ2-5 | - | - | TRBV30 | CAWSIGTLGETQYF | TGTGCCTGGAGTATAGGGACTTTAGGGGAGACCCAGTACTTC
TRBJ1-1 | - | - | TRBV30 | CAWNLIPNAEAFF | TGTGCCTGGAATCTCATACCGAACGCTGAAGCTTTCTTT
TRBJ1-1 | once | - | TRBV19 | CASSIGGGTEAFF | TGTGCCAGTAGTATCGGGGGAGGCACTGAAGCTTTCTTT
TRBJ1-3 | - | - | TRBV4-1 | CASSQALGTSGNTIYF | TGCGCCAGCAGCCAAGCCCTTGGGACCTCTGGAAACACCATATATTTT
TRBJ2-3 | - | TRBD1 | TRBV18 | CASSPRGTGGADTQYF | TGTGCCAGCTCACCGAGGGGGACAGGGGGTGCAGATACGCAGTATTTT
TRBJ1-2 | - | - | TRBV7-8 | CASSLANYGYTF | TGTGCCAGCAGCTTAGCAAACTATGGCTACACCTTC
TRBJ2-3 | - | - | TRBV9 | CASSVAHRPDTQYF | TGTGCCAGCAGCGTAGCACATCGGCCGGATACGCAGTATTTT
TRBJ2-2 | few | TRBD2 | TRBV29-1 | CSVEWTSGGRRELFF | TGCAGCGTTGAGTGGACTAGCGGGGGCCGGAGGGAGCTGTTTTTT
TRBJ1-4 | - | TRBD1 | TRBV30 | CAWSSDRATEKLFF | TGTGCCTGGAGTTCGGACAGGGCGACTGAAAAACTGTTTTTT
TRBJ2-4 | - | TRBD2 | TRBV19 | CASSPQAGGPAKNIQYF | TGTGCCAGTAGTCCCCAAGCGGGAGGGCCTGCCAAAAACATTCAGTACTTC
TRBJ2-1 | - | - | TRBV5-4 | CASSRRSGGAFYNEQFF | TGTGCCAGCAGCCGCCGATCGGGCGGAGCTTTTTACAATGAGCAGTTCTTC
TRBJ2-2 | - | - | TRBV5-4 | CASSPRPPGADTGELFF | TGTGCCAGCAGCCCAAGGCCCCCGGGGGCGGACACCGGGGAGCTGTTTTTT
TRBJ2-5 | - | TRBD1 | TRBV7-2 | CASSLGTGSGETQYF | TGTGCCAGCAGCTTGGGGACAGGGAGCGGGGAGACCCAGTACTTC
TRBJ2-3 | - | - | TRBV7-2 | CASSSRGASTDTQYF | TGTGCCAGCAGCTCTCGGGGGGCGAGCACAGATACGCAGTATTTT
TRBJ1-5 | - | - | TRBV4-1 | CASSHQGGNQPQHF | TGCGCCAGCAGCCACCAGGGAGGCAATCAGCCCCAGCATTTT
TRBJ2-1 | - | TRBD1 | TRBV6-4 | CASAPDRSYNEQFF | TGTGCCAGCGCCCCGGACAGGTCCTACAATGAGCAGTTCTTC
TRBJ2-7 | - | TRBD2 | TRBV11-2 | CASSRGTSGYYEQYF | TGTGCCAGCAGCCGTGGGACTAGCGGGTACTACGAGCAGTACTTC
TRBJ1-3 | - | TRBD1 | TRBV7-2 | CASRPQGSSGNTIYF | TGTGCCAGCAGGCCACAGGGGAGCTCTGGAAACACCATATATTTT
TRBJ2-7 | - | TRBD2 | TRBV7-9 | CASSPLYEGLAYF | TGTGCCAGCAGCCCTCTCTACGAGGGACTAGCGTACTTC
TRBJ2-7 | - | - | TRBV18 | CASSPLEADEQYF | TGTGCCAGCTCACCACTGGAGGCGGACGAGCAGTACTTC
TRBJ1-5 | - | TRBD1 | TRBV19 | CASSFHGQGARGNQPQHF | TGTGCCAGTAGTTTCCACGGACAGGGGGCCCGGGGCAATCAGCCCCAGCATTTT
TRBJ1-2 | - | - | TRBV6-1 | CASTPGNYGYTF | TGTGCCAGCACCCCAGGGAACTATGGCTACACCTTC
TRBJ2-1 | - | TRBD1 | TRBV7-9 | CASSFYTGGNEQFF | TGTGCCAGCAGCTTTTATACAGGGGGCAATGAGCAGTTCTTC
TRBJ2-1 | - | TRBD2 | TRBV9 | CASSVARVAGLSYNEQFF | TGTGCCAGCAGCGTAGCTCGGGTAGCGGGCCTATCCTACAATGAGCAGTTCTTC
TRBJ2-1 | - | TRBD2 | TRBV19 | CASRGLAGGPGEQFF | TGTGCCAGTAGGGGGTTGGCGGGGGGGCCTGGTGAGCAGTTCTTC
TRBJ2-3 | once | - | TRBV9 | CASSREWGTDTQYF | TGTGCCAGCAGCCGAGAGTGGGGCACAGATACGCAGTATTTT
TRBJ2-7 | - | - | TRBV7-6 | CASSTRLGGIYEQYF | TGTGCCAGCAGCACCCGACTAGGGGGAATCTACGAGCAGTACTTC
TRBJ1-5 | - | TRBD1 | TRBV7-2 | CASSFTGTGNQPQHF | TGTGCCAGCAGCTTCACCGGGACAGGCAATCAGCCCCAGCATTTT
TRBJ2-5 | - | TRBD2 | TRBV11-2 | CASSLGGGPQETQYF | TGTGCCAGCAGCTTAGGCGGGGGACCTCAAGAGACCCAGTACTTC
TRBJ1-4 | - | - | TRBV4-3 | CASSQRGRLFF | TGCGCCAGCAGCCAACGGGGTAGACTGTTTTTT
TRBJ1-2 | - | - | TRBV28 | CASSTIRGRGGYTF | TGTGCCAGCAGCACAATCAGGGGAAGGGGCGGCTACACCTTC
TRBJ2-1 | - | TRBD2 | TRBV9 | CASSPRTSGGYNEQFF | TGTGCCAGCAGCCCACGGACTAGCGGGGGGTACAATGAGCAGTTCTTC
TRBJ1-2 | - | TRBD1 | TRBV7-8 | CASSSGRLTGGTYGYTF | TGTGCCAGCAGCTCTGGCCGCCTGACAGGGGGCACCTATGGCTACACCTTC
TRBJ2-1 | - | - | TRBV11-2 | CASSMYSGYEQFF | TGTGCCAGCAGCATGTACAGTGGTTATGAGCAGTTCTTC
TRBJ1-2 | - | - | TRBV28 | CASSAIERSYGYTF | TGTGCCAGCAGTGCCATCGAGAGGTCCTATGGCTACACCTTC
TRBJ1-1 | - | TRBD1 | TRBV10-3 | CAIREGGGQGTEAFF | TGTGCCATCAGAGAAGGTGGGGGACAGGGGACTGAAGCTTTCTTT
TRBJ2-4 | - | TRBD1 | TRBV5-1 | CASSLGTGDVQYF | TGCGCCAGCAGCCTAGGGACAGGGGACGTTCAGTACTTC
TRBJ1-1 | - | - | TRBV20-1 | CSAEWGVPAFF | TGCAGTGCTGAATGGGGGGTCCCAGCTTTCTTT
TRBJ1-2 | - | - | TRBV19 | CASSISHRGYTF | TGTGCCAGTAGTATTTCCCATCGGGGCTACACCTTC
TRBJ1-1 | - | - | TRBV19 | CASSPRSQGNTEAFF | TGTGCCAGTAGTCCTCGGTCACAGGGGAACACTGAAGCTTTCTTT
TRBJ1-1 | - | - | TRBV25-1 | CASSGPEGTEAFF | TGTGCCAGCAGTGGCCCCGAGGGCACTGAAGCTTTCTTT
TRBJ2-3 | - | - | TRBV10-3 | CAISERVQGREDTQYF | TGTGCCATCAGTGAGAGGGTACAGGGCCGGGAAGATACGCAGTATTTT
TRBJ2-7 | - | - | TRBV18 | CASSPPYSRGSGYEQYF | TGTGCCAGCTCACCACCCTACAGTCGGGGCTCGGGTTACGAGCAGTACTTC
TRBJ2-7 | - | TRBD2 | TRBV9 | CASSVSPTSGYEQYF | TGTGCCAGCAGCGTCTCCCCGACTAGCGGATACGAGCAGTACTTC
TRBJ1-1 | - | - | TRBV12-5 | CASGLGVTQGEAFF | TGTGCTAGTGGTTTGGGCGTGACTCAGGGGGAAGCTTTCTTT
TRBJ2-7 | - | - | TRBV6-5 | CASSYGVNYEQYF | TGTGCCAGCAGTTATGGGGTCAACTACGAGCAGTACTTC
TRBJ1-2 | - | TRBD1 | TRBV4-3 | CASSQVRTGFANYGYTF | TGCGCCAGCAGCCAAGTAAGGACAGGGTTCGCTAACTATGGCTACACCTTC
TRBJ1-5 | - | - | TRBV18 | CASSPPRQGLNQPQHF | TGTGCCAGCTCACCACCGCGTCAGGGCCTCAATCAGCCCCAGCATTTT
TRBJ1-3 | - | - | TRBV6-1 | CAIWASGNTIYF | TGTGCCATCTGGGCTTCTGGAAACACCATATATTTT
TRBJ1-1 | - | TRBD1 | TRBV28 | CASSSGQGGYTEAFF | TGTGCCAGCAGTTCCGGACAGGGAGGGTACACTGAAGCTTTCTTT
TRBJ2-1 | - | - | TRBV7-9 | CASVPQLGEQFF | TGTGCCAGCGTCCCTCAGCTTGGTGAGCAGTTCTTC
TRBJ2-3 | - | - | TRBV6-5 | CASQVSGTDTQYF | TGTGCCAGCCAGGTTAGCGGAACAGATACGCAGTATTTT
TRBJ1-1 | few | - | TRBV10-3 | CAISLDGNVAFF | TGTGCCATCAGTTTAGACGGGAATGTGGCTTTCTTT
TRBJ2-3 | - | - | TRBV5-1 | CASSLDKGTDTQYF | TGCGCCAGCAGCCTGGACAAAGGCACAGATACGCAGTATTTT
TRBJ2-3 | - | TRBD1 | TRBV19 | CASSQTGTPIPDTQYF | TGTGCCAGTAGCCAGACAGGGACGCCGATCCCGGATACGCAGTATTTT